Included here is one T cell receptor (beta chain) sequence, with context. This clone is judged medium-sized (0.01 to 0.1%). Its binding antigen is unknown. It has no much larger one-base neighbor in the sample; base qualities were not kept. The same CDR3 can be traced to other DNA sequences in this sample. At the junction V is shortened by 5 bases and J by 3 bases, with 17 bases in between. The CDR3 holds 16 amino acids from the cysteine to the phenylalanine. Of the read, only the CDR3 DNA is kept; its 48 bases are in frame from base 1. CDR1 and CDR2, per the germline V gene (reference sequence), are MNHEY and SMNVEV. The donors were healthy, HIV-negative adults who had no recently reported acute infections or vaccinations. Every donor was a Caucasian adult residing in Nashville, Tennessee, USA. For unsorted samples, some 90 million PBMCs were counted and genomic DNA was extracted with the QIAamp DNA Blood Mini kit. Blood was obtained by leukapheresis, after which PBMCs were separated by Ficoll-Histopaque density gradient centrifugation and cryopreserved in liquid nitrogen vapor phase.

These data belong to a study of shared clonotypes between healthy human individuals (dated by TCRdb to the early 2020s). About the full investigation: The cohort comprised two women and three men aged 18 to 49 years. To estimate repertoire size and how much clonotype sharing occurs between individuals, the study deeply sequenced the blood TCR repertoires of five healthy adults. To increase sequencing depth and limit assay-specific biases, TCR repertoire library preparation and sequencing were carried out by different laboratories using diverse techniques. Per donor, leukapheresis produced somewhere between about 0.85 and 8.9 billion PBMCs. Overall study results and their limits: Sampling was restricted to blood, and TCR repertoires in tissue are likely to differ from TCR repertoires in blood. Pairwise subsampling indicated that sequencing depth was expected to affect the degree of clonotype sharing among donors. The small number of donors limited the genetic and exposure-history diversity represented.

Using the deep immunoSEQ assay, TCR CDR3 regions were amplified from genomic DNA by multiplex PCR. Genomic DNA extracted from each cell subset was distributed evenly over all wells of several immunoSEQ 96-well plates, and each plate served as one replicate. For unsorted PBMC, approximately 300 ng of genomic DNA, equivalent to around 30,000 T cell genomes, went into each replicate PCR. Ten immunoSEQ deep assay plates were used to sequence the unsorted PBMC genomic DNA. The purified libraries were quantified using a Qubit 3.0 fluorometer, sized with a Bioanalyzer 2100, and then quantified again using the KAPA Library Quantification kit. Every immunoSEQ 96-well plate was sequenced on a separate single-read 150-cycle Illumina NextSeq 550 flow cell. Concerning the study's data processing: Because the immunoSEQ output held only junctional sequences and lacked quality scores, the filtering could not match the filtering applied to full-length reads. Sequences were annotated with PyIR, a Python wrapper for IgBLAST v1.9, and V/J genes and CDR3 were assigned using IMGT germline references. Any read was removed if the V/J assignment was weak (E-value above 1e-6), the CDR3 was missing, or the read contained stop codons, out-of-frame junctions, or ambiguous translated residues. A V3J clonotype was defined by an identical inferred V gene, J gene, and CDR3 amino acid sequence. To compute the percentage overlap between repertoires, the number of shared unique clonotypes was divided by the size of the smaller repertoire. RTK rarefaction, the Chao1 estimator, and Recon v2.1 estimates of unobserved clonotypes were used to assess repertoire richness. TCRdb mirrors the immuneACCESS table, restricted to in-frame sequences. Some clones are absent from its copies; in checked studies, under half trace to an unresolved V gene, and the reason for the others is unknown. V, J and clone size reflect that table, while D and trimming were determined from the DNA. The sample table holds about 490,000 clones, of which approximately 80% were seen once. Around 13% of the sample belongs to the ten largest clones.

The sequence links TRBV27 to TRBJ1-5; D gene: possibly TRBD1, on 6 matching bases. The clonotype comes from a woman in her forties in good health. Some clones in this sample may be carry-over from other donors' samples. Source material: PBMCs. This receptor carries the CDR3 CASSAFSTGFNQPQHF. DNA sequence: TGTGCCAGCAGTGCTTTTAGCACAGGGTTCAATCAGCCCCAGCATTTT.